A selection of T cell receptor beta chains follows, all from one sample in a study of Ad26.COV2.S vaccination and SARS-CoV-2 variants. Profiling relied on immunoSEQ multiplex PCR, and the TCRdb table lists in-frame clones only, not all of them. The sample yields 500,000 or so clones, around 88% seen once. The sequencing used peripheral blood, collected in a trial of Ad26.COV2.S vaccine versus placebo. These receptors originate from a person between 18 and 60 years old who received the Ad26.COV2.S COVID-19 vaccine or a placebo. CDR3s include the opening cysteine and the closing phenylalanine or tryptophan. D genes are given only for firm matches. Rows give clone size only sometimes, using once, few, many, or a class for an expanded clone.

v_call	j_call	d_call	clone_size	cdr3_nt	cdr3_aa
TRBV7-9	TRBJ1-2	.	.	TGTGCCAGCAGCTTACGGGGGGTTGGCGGCTACACCTTC	CASSLRGVGGYTF
TRBV6-1	TRBJ1-5	.	few	TGTGCCAGCAGTGAAGGAGGACGTCAGCCCCAGCATTTT	CASSEGGRQPQHF
TRBV2	TRBJ2-1	.	.	TGTGCCAGCAGTGAAGAGCCAGGTTACAATGAGCAGTTCTTC	CASSEEPGYNEQFF
TRBV6-5	TRBJ1-3	TRBD1	.	TGTGCCAGCAGTTATGGGACAGGGGCGTCTGGAAACACCATATATTTT	CASSYGTGASGNTIYF
TRBV5-6	TRBJ1-1	TRBD1	.	TGTGCCAGCAGCCCGCAGGGGGTCACTGAAGCTTTCTTT	CASSPQGVTEAFF
TRBV25-1	TRBJ2-7	.	.	TGTGCCAGCAGTGTCGCCTACGAGCAGTACTTC	CASSVAYEQYF
TRBV19	TRBJ2-7	TRBD2	.	TGTGCCAGTGAGAACTCGGGACTAGCGGGACCATTAGGTTTCGGCGAGCAGTACTTC	CASENSGLAGPLGFGEQYF
TRBV5-8	TRBJ1-4	.	once	TGTGCCAGCAGTCCGGTAGAGATAGAAAAACTGTTTTTT	CASSPVEIEKLFF
TRBV7-3	TRBJ2-7	.	once	TGTGCCAGCAGCCCCCATGCGGGAAGGAACGAGCAGTACTTC	CASSPHAGRNEQYF
TRBV10-3	TRBJ2-3	.	.	TGTGCCATTTATTCGGGACCCGGGAGCACAGATACGCAGTATTTT	CAIYSGPGSTDTQYF
TRBV9	TRBJ2-1	.	.	TGTGCCAGCAGCGTCGAATTCAGCTCCTACAATGAGCAGTTCTTC	CASSVEFSSYNEQFF
TRBV5-1	TRBJ2-2	TRBD1	once	TGCGCCAGCAGCCCAAGACAGGGGAACACCGGGGAGCTGTTTTTT	CASSPRQGNTGELFF
TRBV6-2/TRBV6-3	TRBJ2-3	TRBD2	.	TGTGCCAGCAGTTACCTATCGACTAGCGGGAGTACGAGCACAGATACGCAGTATTTT	CASSYLSTSGSTSTDTQYF
TRBV28	TRBJ1-2	.	.	TGTGCCAGCAGTTTCCGCGGGAACTATGGCTACACCTTC	CASSFRGNYGYTF
TRBV7-6	TRBJ2-7	TRBD1	.	TGTGCCAGCAGCCCGAAGGGGGCCCGACGATTCTACGAGCAGTACTTC	CASSPKGARRFYEQYF
TRBV30	TRBJ1-5	.	.	TGTGCCTGGAGTGCGGGGCTCTATCAGCCCCAGCATTTT	CAWSAGLYQPQHF
TRBV27	TRBJ1-1	.	.	TGTGCCAGCTCCAGAGGGGAACCAGGGACTGAAGCTTTCTTT	CASSRGEPGTEAFF
TRBV11-1	TRBJ2-4	.	.	TGTGCCAGCAGCTCCAGGCAAAACATTCAGTACTTC	CASSSRQNIQYF
TRBV19	TRBJ1-5	.	.	TGTGCCAGTAGTATAGGAAATCAGCCCCAGCATTTT	CASSIGNQPQHF
TRBV5-1	TRBJ2-1	.	.	TGCGCCAGCAGCCTACAGGTAGGGGCTTCTGAGCAGTTCTTC	CASSLQVGASEQFF
TRBV3-1/TRBV3-2	TRBJ2-7	TRBD2	.	TGTGCCAGCAGCCCCGCGGGGGGTCCGGGTGTGTACTTC	CASSPAGGPGVYF
TRBV20-1	TRBJ1-5	.	.	TGCAGTGCTAGAGGTGGGGAGTCCCAGCATTTT	CSARGGESQHF
TRBV30	TRBJ2-6	.	.	TGTGCCTGGGGTTGGGGCCCCCCACTCTCTGGGGCCAACGTCCTGACTTTC	CAWGWGPPLSGANVLTF
TRBV5-1	TRBJ1-4	.	.	TGCGCCAGCAGCTTGTTAGGGGGGGCCAATGAAAAACTGTTTTTT	CASSLLGGANEKLFF
TRBV11-2	TRBJ1-4	.	.	TGTGCCAGCAGCTTAGATACAGGCTCGGCTGAAAAACTGTTTTTT	CASSLDTGSAEKLFF
TRBV9	TRBJ2-2	TRBD2	.	TGTGCCAGCAGCGTACAGAGCGGGGGGAACACCGGGGAGCTGTTTTTT	CASSVQSGGNTGELFF
TRBV7-6	TRBJ1-3	.	once	TGTGCCAGCAGCTCGTATGGGCCGTCTGGAAACACCATATATTTT	CASSSYGPSGNTIYF
TRBV9	TRBJ2-3	.	.	TGTGCCAGCAGCGCGCGGGACTCGTACACAGATACGCAGTATTTT	CASSARDSYTDTQYF
TRBV30	TRBJ2-1	TRBD2	.	TGTCAGGTCCAACTAGCGGGATCTAATGAGCAGTTCTTC	CQVQLAGSNEQFF
TRBV19	TRBJ2-4	TRBD2	.	TGTGCCAGTAGTTTCGTCGGGAGGGGAAACATTCAGTACTTC	CASSFVGRGNIQYF
TRBV19	TRBJ2-1	.	.	TGTGCCAGTACCAAATCGTGGCAGACTTACAATGAGCAGTTCTTC	CASTKSWQTYNEQFF
TRBV7-3	TRBJ2-3	.	.	TGTGCCAGCAGCCCAGACGGTAGGAGAGGCACGCAGTATTTT	CASSPDGRRGTQYF
TRBV5-1	TRBJ2-3	TRBD2	.	TGCGCCAGCAGCTTATCGACTAGCCCAGATACGCAGTATTTT	CASSLSTSPDTQYF
TRBV27	TRBJ2-5	.	.	TGTGCCAGCAGTTTTAATCGGGAGACCCAGTACTTC	CASSFNRETQYF
TRBV7-6	TRBJ1-1	TRBD1	.	TGTGCCAGCAGCTTAGGTAGGACAGGCACTGAAGCTTTCTTT	CASSLGRTGTEAFF
TRBV5-1	TRBJ2-3	TRBD2	.	TGCGCCAGCAGCTTGGATCCGACTAGCGGGAGGTCAGCAGATACGCAGTATTTT	CASSLDPTSGRSADTQYF
TRBV30	TRBJ2-1	TRBD2	.	TGTGCCTTTACGGGACTAGCGGACAATGAGCAGTTCTTC	CAFTGLADNEQFF
TRBV28	TRBJ2-7	TRBD1	.	TGTGCCAGCAGTTTATCACAGGGGGCTTTCAGCCACGAGCAGTACTTC	CASSLSQGAFSHEQYF
TRBV19	TRBJ2-7	.	.	TGTGCCAGTAGTCAGGGCACCTACGAGCAGTACTTC	CASSQGTYEQYF
TRBV13	TRBJ2-7	TRBD2	.	TGTGCCAGCAGCCCGGCGCCGGGCGGGAGTTACGAGCAGTACTTC	CASSPAPGGSYEQYF
TRBV10-3	TRBJ2-2	.	.	TGTGCCATCAGCGCACTTGGGGGTTACGGGGAGCTGTTTTTT	CAISALGGYGELFF
TRBV14	TRBJ1-2	.	.	TGTGCCAGCAGCCAAAGTCTCCCTGGAGACTATGGCTACACCTTC	CASSQSLPGDYGYTF
TRBV9	TRBJ2-5	TRBD2	.	TGTGCCAGCAGCCCGTCGACTAGCGGGGAGACCCAGTACTTC	CASSPSTSGETQYF
TRBV19	TRBJ2-7	TRBD1	.	TGTGCCAGTAGTTACTCGGACAGGGACTACGAGCAGTACTTC	CASSYSDRDYEQYF
TRBV29-1	TRBJ1-2	.	once	TGCAGCGTTGAAGATAGGGGCGGTGGCTACACCTTC	CSVEDRGGGYTF
TRBV28	TRBJ2-7	TRBD2	.	TGTGCCAGCGACCCCAGGTGGGGACTAGTGAGTGAGCAGTACTTC	CASDPRWGLVSEQYF
TRBV29-1	TRBJ2-1	.	.	TGCAGCGTAGACCTTTCCGGTAAACATGAGCAGTTCTTC	CSVDLSGKHEQFF
TRBV6-5	TRBJ1-6	TRBD1	.	TGTGCCAGCAGTAGGGGGCTGGATTCACCCCTCCACTTT	CASSRGLDSPLHF
TRBV5-4	TRBJ2-1	.	.	TGTGCCAGCAGCTCTGGGGGTGCGGGCAATGAGCAGTTCTTC	CASSSGGAGNEQFF